Below are 12 T cell receptor beta chains sequenced from a single sample in a study of cytomegalovirus exposure and HLA in healthy donors. Vbeta (60) and Jbeta (13) primers were used in the PCR. This table comes from immunoSEQ multiplex PCR, and its TCRdb copy is limited to in-frame clones, with some not included. Seen here are around 71,000 clones, 60% to 75% observed once, and the top ten hold about 15%. Sequenced input: PBMCs. The receptors come from a male donor in good health and CMV-seropositive.

This clone was detected once. Germline and junction disagree at one end, which may indicate a read error. The same CDR3 arises from other DNA sequences in this sample as well. This sequence joins TRBV18 and TRBJ2-6; no clear D gene. The germline CDR1 and CDR2 sequences are KGHSH and LQKENI. The CDR3 length is 18 residues. The CDR3 region is CASSPSTGPRSGANVLTF. The CDR3 DNA is TGTGCCAGTTCACCGAGCACGGGTCCCCGCTCTGGGGCCAACGTCCTGACTTTC.

This clone was seen a few times. The J gene is TRBJ1-1, the V gene TRBV6-1; D gene ambiguous. The V end was cut by 7 bases, the J end by 4 bases, with 10 bases between. CDR1 is MNHNS and CDR2 is SASEGT in the germline V gene. The CDR3 runs 12 residues. CDR3 nucleotides: TGTGCCAGCAAGAGGCGAGGCACTGAAGCTTTCTTT. Translated, it gives CASKRRGTEAFF.

This clone was counted only a few times. The chain is built from TRBV7-2 and TRBJ1-2; D ambiguous. The length of the CDR3 is 14 residues. Trimming took 3 bases from V and 4 from J, leaving 12 bases between them. The V gene's germline CDR1 is SGHTA and CDR2 FQGNSA. CDR3 sequence (DNA): TGTGCCAGCAGCTTTCCGGCGGGGTCCTATGGCTACACCTTC. It specifies CASSFPAGSYGYTF.

This clone was picked up a small number of times. The chain recombines TRBV7-9 with TRBJ2-3; 8 nucleotides agree with TRBD2. Germline V gene data show CDR1 as SEHNR and CDR2 as FQNEAQ (reference sequence). The CDR3 spans 13 residues. V dropped 3 bases and J dropped 5; count of bases not matched to a gene: 1. The CDR3 sequence is CASSFREGDTQYF. CDR3 coding DNA: TGTGCCAGCAGCTTTCGGGAGGGAGATACGCAGTATTTT.

The V call is TRBV25-1, the J call TRBJ1-3; D might be TRBD1 (6 bases). V lost 6 bases to trimming and J lost 3 bases, with 6 bases between them. Germline V lookup: CDR1 MGHDK, CDR2 SYGVNS. The CDR3 sequence is 12 residues long. CDR3: CASRDSGNTIYF. The CDR3 nucleotides are TGTGCCAGCAGGGACAGTGGAAACACCATATATTTT.

As DNA, the CDR3 is TGCGCCAGCAGCTTGGGCGGGAAGGGTGAGACCCAGTACTTC. It yields the protein CASSLGGKGETQYF. The gene calls are TRBV5-1 and TRBJ2-5; maybe TRBD2 (6 bases). This CDR3 has 14 amino acids. Trimming removed 0 bases from V and 5 bases from J, with 11 bases in between. Germline CDR1 is SGHRS and CDR2 is YFSETQ.

The chain uses TRBV6-4 and TRBJ2-7, with 10 bases aligning to TRBD2. V lost 10 bases to trimming and J lost 6 bases; unmatched junction nucleotides: 15. CDR1 MRHNA and CDR2 SNTAGT come from the germline V gene. This CDR3 region has 15 residues. The CDR3 DNA follows: TGTGCCAACCTCGGGACTAGCGTATATTTGTCCGAGCAGTACTTC. This gives the protein CANLGTSVYLSEQYF.

V usage is TRBV2 and J usage is TRBJ1-1; unclear D gene. The V end lost 6 bases, the J end lost 6 bases, and 14 bases lay between the germline ends. The CDR3 totals 13 residues. Germline V gene lookup returns CDR1 SNHLY and CDR2 FYNNEI. CDR3 in amino acids: CASRIAREAEAFF. CDR3 DNA sequence: TGTGCCAGCAGGATAGCACGGGAGGCTGAAGCTTTCTTT.

The sample holds a few counts of this clone. The rearrangement links TRBV5-5 to TRBJ1-2, with a possible D match to TRBD1 (6 bases). The CDR3 sequence is 14 residues long. Germline assignment: CDR1 SGHKS and CDR2 YYEKEE (reference sequence). V was clipped by 0 bases and J by 8 bases, with 14 bases between them. CDR3 in amino acids: CASSLVAGAMGYTF. In nucleotides, the CDR3 is TGTGCCAGCAGCTTGGTAGCGGGGGCGATGGGCTACACCTTC. The whole variable domain, remainder taken from reference TRBV5-5 and TRBJ1-2, is DAGVTQSPTHLIKTRGQQVTLRCSPISGHKSVSWYQQVLGQGPQFIFQYYEKEERGRGNFPDRFSARQFPNYSSELNVNALLLGDSALYLCASSLVAGAMGYTFGSGTRLTVV.

This clone came up a few times. The rearrangement uses TRBV7-6 and TRBJ2-5; D might be TRBD2 (6 bases). V lost 3 bases, J lost 2 bases, and 7 bases lay in between. Germline V gene data show CDR1 as SGHVS and CDR2 as FNYEAQ. The CDR3 spans 13 residues. The CDR3 region is CASSFGTQETQYF. The DNA for the CDR3 is TGTGCCAGCAGCTTCGGGACTCAAGAGACCCAGTACTTC.

This clone has just a few counts. This chain connects TRBV9 to TRBJ2-2; D unresolved. Trimming cost V 2 bases and J 3 bases, with 11 bases left between them. The CDR3 runs 15 residues. Germline CDR1 is SGDLS and CDR2 is YYNGEE. The CDR3 DNA is TGTGCCAGCAGCGTCTCCAGCGCATACACCGGGGAGCTGTTTTTT. It translates to CASSVSSAYTGELFF.

For this clone: The same CDR3 also results from other DNA sequences found in this sample. In DNA, the CDR3 is TGTGCCAGCAGTTCCGGACTAGCCGCTTACAATGAGCAGTTCTTC. Translation: CASSSGLAAYNEQFF. The chain is built from TRBV27 and TRBJ2-1; 8 bases are shared with TRBD2. The CDR3 loop spans 15 amino acids. Trimming took 4 bases from V and 4 from J; bases not matched to a gene: 6. Germline V CDR1 and CDR2: MNHEY, SMNVEV (reference sequence).